Sequencing of this T cell receptor (beta chain) was carried out in a study of identifying expanded T cells in peripheral blood. TCRdb's copy holds only in-frame clones and misses some; the assay was immunoSEQ multiplex PCR. Of approximately 120,000 clones listed, roughly 90% are singletons. CDR1 is SEHNR, CDR2 FQNEAQ, per germline (reference sequence). CDR3 length: 16 residues. The V gene end was trimmed by 0 bases and the J gene end by 3 bases; junction bases not matched to a gene: 7. The chain combines TRBV7-9 with TRBJ2-7; TRBD2 matches 8 bases. The origin of this receptor is a person between 18 and 75 years old in good health. The sample was blood. The CDR3 is CASSLAGGSGNYEQYF. CDR3 coding DNA: TGTGCCAGCAGCTTAGCGGGAGGTAGCGGGAACTACGAGCAGTACTTC.